These T cell receptor beta chains were read from a single sample in a study of CD8 T cells in ankylosing spondylitis. TCRdb passed the 5' RACE reads through MiXCR, listing each CDR3 protein once. The sample holds about 200,000 distinct CDR3 sequences, roughly 12% seen once. Sequences were obtained from blood, either unsorted or a sorted T cell fraction (not recorded which). The receptor source for this set is a male donor with ankylosing spondylitis or in good health (not recorded which). Both conserved end residues are part of each CDR3. D genes are given only for firm matches. The listing skips clone size in some rows; elsewhere it reads once, few, many or a size class.

D,V,size,J,DNA,CDR3
TRBD2,TRBV10-2,few,TRBJ2-3,TGCGCCAGCAGGTTAGCGGGAGGGGCAGATACGCAGTATTTT,CASRLAGGADTQYF
.,TRBV12-3/TRBV12-4,few,TRBJ2-3,TGTGCCAGCGCGGATGTAGCGGCCGCTAGCACAGATACGCAGTATTTT,CASADVAAASTDTQYF
.,TRBV12-3/TRBV12-4,few,TRBJ1-1,TGTGCCAGCAGTCTCTTTTCAGGGACAACTGAAGCTTTCTTT,CASSLFSGTTEAFF
.,TRBV12-3/TRBV12-4,.,TRBJ2-5,TGTGCCAGCAGTCCCTTGGCCGAAGAGACCCAGTACTTC,CASSPLAEETQYF
.,TRBV3-1,few,TRBJ2-5,TGTGCCAGCAGCCAAGAAGGCTACAGGGAGGAAGACGAGACCCAGTACTTC,CASSQEGYREEDETQYF
.,TRBV7-9,.,TRBJ2-7,TGTGCCAGCAGCTACGAGGACAGAACCTACGAGCAGTACTTC,CASSYEDRTYEQYF
TRBD2,TRBV25-1,.,TRBJ2-1,TGTGCCAGCTCCCCTCCATCTAGCGGCTACTCGGGCAATGAGCAGTTCTTC,CASSPPSSGYSGNEQFF
TRBD1,TRBV7-6,many,TRBJ2-1,TGTGCCAGCAGCTTAGAGGGACAGGGCAATGAGCAGTTCTTC,CASSLEGQGNEQFF
.,TRBV5-6,.,TRBJ2-5,TGTGCCAGCAGCTTTGGAAGTGGGGAGACCCAGTACTTC,CASSFGSGETQYF
.,TRBV5-6,few,TRBJ1-4,TGTGCCAGCAGCTTGCCCCCGGGTGAAAAACTGTTTTTT,CASSLPPGEKLFF
.,TRBV4-1,.,TRBJ1-1,TGCGCCAGCAGCCAAGATCTGGGGAGTACTGAAGCTTTCTTT,CASSQDLGSTEAFF
.,TRBV2,few,TRBJ2-5,TGTGCCAGCAGCAATGGCGGGGTGATAGAGACCCAGTACTTC,CASSNGGVIETQYF
.,TRBV4-1,many,TRBJ2-7,TGCGCCAGCAGTCCCGGTCCACGGGTAAGCGAGCAGTACTTC,CASSPGPRVSEQYF
.,TRBV7-9,few,TRBJ2-2,TGTGCCAGCAGCGCACAGGTGACGAACACCGGGGAGCTGTTTTTT,CASSAQVTNTGELFF
.,TRBV27,.,TRBJ2-7,TGTGCCAGCTCCCAGGACGGAGCCTACGAGCAGTACTTC,CASSQDGAYEQYF
TRBD1,TRBV12-3/TRBV12-4,few,TRBJ1-1,TGTGCCAGCAGCTACGGGACAGTGGGCACTGAAGCTTTCTTT,CASSYGTVGTEAFF
.,TRBV3-1,few,TRBJ2-5,TGTGCCAGCAGCCAAGACACCGGTGGAGAGACCCAGTACTTC,CASSQDTGGETQYF
.,TRBV5-6,many,TRBJ2-2,TGTGCCAGCAGCTTGGGTGGGTTGGCCGCCCTCCCAGAATCTTCGGATGGGCTGTTTTTT,CASSLGGLAALPESSDGLFF
.,TRBV6-1,few,TRBJ1-1,TGTGCCAGCAGTGACCGCGTCTGGACTGAAGCTTTCTTT,CASSDRVWTEAFF
TRBD2,TRBV6-5,few,TRBJ2-3,TGTGCCAGCAGTTCAAGCGGGGGGGCTAGAGATACGCAGTATTTT,CASSSSGGARDTQYF
.,TRBV7-9,.,TRBJ2-2,TGTGCCAGCAGCTCCCCGAGTATAGCTCTGGGGACCGGGGAGCTGTTTTTT,CASSSPSIALGTGELFF
.,TRBV29-1,many,TRBJ2-7,TGCAGCGTTGTGGACGGGTCTGGTGAGCAGTACTTC,CSVVDGSGEQYF
.,TRBV2,many,TRBJ2-5,TGTGCCAGCAGTTACAGGGTCCAAGAGACCCAGTACTTC,CASSYRVQETQYF
.,TRBV4-1,.,TRBJ1-5,TGCGCCAGCAGCCCCGGCTTTAATCAGCCCCAGCATTTT,CASSPGFNQPQHF
.,TRBV5-8,.,TRBJ1-4,TGTGCCAGCAGCTTTGTGATGGGTGAAAAACTGTTTTTT,CASSFVMGEKLFF
TRBD2,TRBV4-1,once,TRBJ2-3,TGCGCCAGCAGCCAAGGGCGGGGGGAAGATACGCAGTATTTT,CASSQGRGEDTQYF